The clone carrying this TCR beta chain was detected only a few times. The junction and the germline gene differ at one end; a read error may be behind it. This entry belongs to a study of tumor and adjacent non-tumor tissue in lung cancer. From germline, CDR1 is SGHAT and CDR2 FQDESV (reference sequence). The CDR3 spans 17 residues. The library came from three nested PCR rounds adapted from ARM-PCR protocols. One entry per CDR3 protein, called by TCRdb with MiXCR from the multiplex PCR reads. This sample has tens of thousands of distinct CDR3 sequences, with about 79% found just once. No cell sorting was done before RNA was extracted from the tissue. Distant lung tissue was collected more than 3 cm away from the tumor edge.

The source material was distant non-tumor lung tissue. This chain joins TRBV11-1 and TRBJ2-6, with D perhaps matching TRBD1 (5 bases). This clonotype originated in a woman in her sixties or seventies with non-small cell lung cancer. CDR3 sequence reads: CASSLEGYPFGANVLTF. In DNA, the CDR3 is TGTGCCAGCAGCTTGGAAGGCTATCCCTTTGGGGCCAACGTTCTGACTTTC.